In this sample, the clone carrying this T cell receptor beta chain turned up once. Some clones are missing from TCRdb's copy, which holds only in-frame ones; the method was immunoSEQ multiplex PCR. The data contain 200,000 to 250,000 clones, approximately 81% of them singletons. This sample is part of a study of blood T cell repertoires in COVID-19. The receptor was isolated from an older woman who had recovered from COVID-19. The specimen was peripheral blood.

CDR3 sequence reads: CASRNSRTGSGEKLFF. CDR3 DNA: TGTGCCAGTAGGAACTCCCGGACAGGGTCAGGTGAAAAACTGTTTTTT. This sequence joins TRBV19 and TRBJ1-4; 8 bases align to TRBD1. Trimming removed 6 bases from V and 7 bases from J; junction bases left unmatched: 13. This CDR3 spans 16 amino acids. Germline CDR1 is LNHDA and CDR2 is SQIVND (reference sequence).